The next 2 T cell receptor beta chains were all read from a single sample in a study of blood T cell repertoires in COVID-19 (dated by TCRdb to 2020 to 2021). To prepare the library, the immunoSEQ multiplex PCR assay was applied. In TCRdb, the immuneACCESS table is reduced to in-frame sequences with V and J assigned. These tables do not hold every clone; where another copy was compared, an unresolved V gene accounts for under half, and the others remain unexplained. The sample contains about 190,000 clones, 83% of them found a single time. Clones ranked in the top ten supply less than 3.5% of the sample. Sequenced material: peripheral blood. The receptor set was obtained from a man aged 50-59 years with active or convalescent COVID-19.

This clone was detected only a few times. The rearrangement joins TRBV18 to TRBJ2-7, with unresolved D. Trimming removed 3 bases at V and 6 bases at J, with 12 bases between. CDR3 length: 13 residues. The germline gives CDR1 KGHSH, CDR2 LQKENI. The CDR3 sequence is CASSPNSRGEQYF. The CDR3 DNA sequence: TGTGCCAGCTCACCTAATTCCAGAGGCGAGCAGTACTTC.

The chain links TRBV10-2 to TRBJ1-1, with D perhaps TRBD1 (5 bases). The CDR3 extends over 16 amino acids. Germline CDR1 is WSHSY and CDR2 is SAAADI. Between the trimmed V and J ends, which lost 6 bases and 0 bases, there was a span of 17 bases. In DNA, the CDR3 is TGCGCCAGCAGACCCTCGGGGGGGATCCTGAACACTGAAGCTTTCTTT. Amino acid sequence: CASRPSGGILNTEAFF.